This record covers a single TCR beta chain. With 6 bases clipped from V and 6 bases from J, the junction kept 3 bases outside the gene matches. The V gene's germline CDR1 is SEHNR and CDR2 FQNEAQ (reference sequence). This CDR3 has 13 residues. Original processing notes: Scientists estimated how many nucleated cells there were by amplifying reference gene primers. Assay used: immunoSEQ multiplex PCR; TCRdb lists only in-frame clones, some missing. The DNA was the basis for D and trimming; V, J and clone size are from that table. The repertoire includes about 160,000 clones, roughly 87% of them detected once, and roughly 3.9% sits in the top ten. This sample was included in a study of blood T cell repertoires in COVID-19. Study information: COVID-19 samples, acute and convalescent, were from the United States, Italy and Spain. The cDNA or gDNA used as material had been derived from T cells, B-cell-depleted T cells, or PBMCs.

Input material: peripheral blood. The V and J genes are TRBV7-9 and TRBJ1-2; 11 bases are a match to TRBD1. This TCR came from a woman aged 60-70 years who had recovered from COVID-19. The CDR3 sequence is CASSGQGADGYTF. The CDR3 DNA reads as TGTGCCAGCAGTGGACAGGGGGCGGATGGCTACACCTTC.